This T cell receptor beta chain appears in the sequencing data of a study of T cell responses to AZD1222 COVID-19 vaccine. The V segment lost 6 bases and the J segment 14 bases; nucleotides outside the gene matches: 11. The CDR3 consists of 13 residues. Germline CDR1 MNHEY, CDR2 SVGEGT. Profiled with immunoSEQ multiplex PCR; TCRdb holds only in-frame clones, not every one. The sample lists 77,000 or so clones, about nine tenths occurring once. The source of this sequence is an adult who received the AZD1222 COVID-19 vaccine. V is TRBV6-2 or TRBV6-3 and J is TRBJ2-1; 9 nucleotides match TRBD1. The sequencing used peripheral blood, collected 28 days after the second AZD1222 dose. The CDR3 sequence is CASSHTTGGTEFF. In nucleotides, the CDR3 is TGTGCCAGCAGCCACACTACAGGGGGCACAGAGTTCTTC.